These 3 T cell receptor beta chains were all obtained from the same sample, sequenced in a study of Ad26.COV2.S vaccination and SARS-CoV-2 variants. Treatment here: approximately 18 received Ad26.COV2.S at low or high dose, single or two shots; roughly 5 received placebo; per-sample allocation not given. On day 63 after the first injection, vaccine and placebo recipients gave samples. Generated by immunoSEQ multiplex PCR, the TCRdb table keeps only in-frame clones and is missing some. The table shows approximately 340,000 clones, with 70% to 90% occurring only once. The sample was peripheral blood, taken in a trial of Ad26.COV2.S vaccine versus placebo. Receptor source: a person aged 18-60 years who received the Ad26.COV2.S COVID-19 vaccine or a placebo.

This rearrangement joins TRBV11-2 to TRBJ2-3; 14 nucleotides align to TRBD2. The CDR3 is made up of 18 amino acids. J was trimmed by 2 bases and V by 5 bases; bases with no gene match: 9. Germline CDR1 SGHAT, CDR2 FQNNGV. The CDR3 nucleotides are TGTGCCAGCAGCCAAAGGACTAGCGGGGGGCAACTCACAGATACGCAGTATTTT. Amino acids: CASSQRTSGGQLTDTQYF.

The rearrangement joins TRBV5-4 to TRBJ1-1; D is unclear. CDR1 and CDR2 from the germline V gene are SGHNT and YYREEE (reference sequence). Trimming shortened V by 3 bases and J by 4 bases, and 16 bases separated the two germline ends. The CDR3 length is 15 residues. The CDR3 DNA sequence: TGTGCCAGCAGCTATGGGCTTCGGTCGGGCACTGAAGCTTTCTTT. Amino acids: CASSYGLRSGTEAFF.

The J gene is TRBJ2-3, the V gene TRBV24-1, with D unclear. Looked up from germline, CDR1 is KGHDR and CDR2 is SFDVKD. With 1 base removed from V and 2 bases from J, the gap between germline ends came to 0 bases. This CDR3 region has 12 residues. CDR3 in amino acids: CATSDFTDTQYF. As DNA, the CDR3 is TGTGCCACCAGTGATTTCACAGATACGCAGTATTTT.